This T cell receptor beta chain originates from a study of T cells in localized non-small cell lung cancer. Worth noting for this clone: Its antigen is unidentified.

Sequenced by immunoSEQ multiplex PCR; TCRdb stores in-frame clones only, minus some. The sample consists of fewer than 50,000 clones, 65% to 90% of them appearing once. General study results and limits: Density of T cells in blood, when higher, went with longer overall survival. Adjacent lung tissue had a median approximately 61 of the top 100 clones found in the tumor. Multi-region tumor sequencing was not done, so intratumor heterogeneity could not be excluded. Among the tissues sampled, uninvolved adjacent lung had the highest T cell clonality, above tumor.

Sequences were derived from PBMCs, sampled before any cancer treatment. The sequence derives from a man aged 40 to 75 with stage II lung adenocarcinoma.

The CDR3 loop is CASSRLEGTYEQYF. In nucleotides, the CDR3 is TGTGCCAGCAGTCGACTAGAGGGGACCTACGAGCAGTACTTC. This chain joins TRBV2 and TRBJ2-7; D perhaps matches TRBD2 (6 bases). The CDR3 covers 14 residues. The V end lost 5 bases, the J end lost 2 bases, and 13 bases lay between the germline ends. Germline V gene lookup returns CDR1 SNHLY and CDR2 FYNNEI.